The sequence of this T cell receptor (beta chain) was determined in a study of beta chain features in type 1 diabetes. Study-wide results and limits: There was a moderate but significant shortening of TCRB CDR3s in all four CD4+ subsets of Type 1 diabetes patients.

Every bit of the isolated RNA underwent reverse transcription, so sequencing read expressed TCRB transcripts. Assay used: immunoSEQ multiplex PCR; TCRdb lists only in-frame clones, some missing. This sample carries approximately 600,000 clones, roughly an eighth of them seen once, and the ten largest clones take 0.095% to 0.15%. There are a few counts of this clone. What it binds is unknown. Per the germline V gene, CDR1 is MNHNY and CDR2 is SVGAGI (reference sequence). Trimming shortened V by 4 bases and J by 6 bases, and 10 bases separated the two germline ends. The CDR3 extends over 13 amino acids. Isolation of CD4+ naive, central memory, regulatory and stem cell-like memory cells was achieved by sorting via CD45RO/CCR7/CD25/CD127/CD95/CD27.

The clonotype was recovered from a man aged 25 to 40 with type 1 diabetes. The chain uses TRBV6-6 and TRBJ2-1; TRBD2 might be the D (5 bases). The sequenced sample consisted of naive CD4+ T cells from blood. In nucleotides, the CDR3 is TGTGCCAGCAGTTCCTACGGAGGCAATGAGCAGTTCTTC. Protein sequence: CASSSYGGNEQFF.